The clone carrying this TCR beta chain was seen only a few times. Its antigen remains unknown. The use of a sample-barcoded 5' primer and a J-beta primer mix characterized a second PCR of about 6 to 12 cycles. All cDNA molecules were each tagged by a template-switch adaptor with 12 random nucleotides. In TCRdb, the 5' RACE reads were re-called with MiXCR into one record per CDR3 protein. The sample consists of approximately 730,000 distinct CDR3 sequences, 50% to 65% of them appearing once. This record belongs to a study of blood T cells in healthy people across ages. Study results and caveats: Comparison with aged donors showed that long-lived donors had more naive CD4+ cells and higher diversity.

Germline V gene data show CDR1 as KGHDR and CDR2 as SFDVKD. Deletions cut 2 bases from V and 4 bases from J, with 12 bases between. CDR3 length: 15 residues. The sequencing input was blood. The chain couples TRBV24-1 to TRBJ2-3; the D gene is possibly TRBD2 (5 bases). The clonotype originates from a man older than 75 in good health. CDR3 residues: CATSDSGVVADTQYF. CDR3 bases: TGTGCCACCAGTGATTCCGGGGTAGTCGCAGATACGCAGTATTTT.